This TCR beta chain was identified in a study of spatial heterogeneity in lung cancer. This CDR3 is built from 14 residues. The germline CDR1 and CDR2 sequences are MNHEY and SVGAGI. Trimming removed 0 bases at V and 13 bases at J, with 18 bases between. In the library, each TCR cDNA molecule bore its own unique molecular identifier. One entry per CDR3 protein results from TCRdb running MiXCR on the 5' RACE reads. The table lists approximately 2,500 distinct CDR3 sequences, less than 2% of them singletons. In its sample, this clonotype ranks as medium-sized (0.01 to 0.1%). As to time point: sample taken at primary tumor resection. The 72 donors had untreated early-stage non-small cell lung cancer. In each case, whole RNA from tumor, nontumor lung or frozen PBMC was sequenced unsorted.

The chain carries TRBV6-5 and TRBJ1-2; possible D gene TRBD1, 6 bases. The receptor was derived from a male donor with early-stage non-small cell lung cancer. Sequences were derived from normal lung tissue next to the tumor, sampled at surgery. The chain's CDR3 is CASSYSRGQGITTF. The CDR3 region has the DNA TGTGCCAGCAGTTACTCCCGGGGCCAGGGGATAACCACCTTC.